This is a list of T cell receptor beta chains from one sample in a study of a mutant IDH1 vaccine in newly diagnosed glioma. Some clones are missing from TCRdb's copy, which holds only in-frame ones; the method was immunoSEQ multiplex PCR. There are under 55,000 clones in the sample; about 91% occur only once, and over 2% lies in the top ten. The antigens these receptors bind are not known. The material sequenced was PBMCs, taken from a glioma patient whose treatment included an IDH1 peptide vaccine. These receptors all stem from a man aged 50-60 years with glioma. Both conserved end residues are part of each CDR3. The order of the fields is D gene, clone size, J gene, CDR3 length, V gene, CDR3 DNA, CDR3 protein. The D gene is left open where the match is weak. Clone size is shown for a subset of rows, as once, few, many or a class of expanded clone.

>-|-|TRBJ2-6|16|TRBV19
TGTGCCAGTAGTATAGATGGGGGCTCTGGGGCCAACGTCCTGACTTTC
CASSIDGGSGANVLTF
>-|-|TRBJ1-5|17|TRBV7-8
TGTGCCAGCAGCTTAGCGACGGTTCGGCAGGGAGATCAGCCCCAGCATTTT
CASSLATVRQGDQPQHF
>TRBD1|-|TRBJ2-7|15|TRBV5-1
TGCGCCAGCAGCGGCGGACAGGCGGCATTCAACGAGCAGTACTTC
CASSGGQAAFNEQYF
>-|-|TRBJ2-3|17|TRBV11-2
TGTGCCAGCAGTCCTCACCGCAGACAGACTAGCACAGATACGCAGTATTTT
CASSPHRRQTSTDTQYF
>TRBD2|-|TRBJ2-7|13|TRBV28
TGTGCCAGCAGCATGCCGGGAGGGTACGAGCAGTACTTC
CASSMPGGYEQYF
>TRBD1|-|TRBJ1-1|14|TRBV18
TGTGCCAGCTCGCGGGACAGGAAGAACACTGAAGCTTTCTTT
CASSRDRKNTEAFF
>-|-|TRBJ2-2|13|TRBV11-2
TGTGCCAGCAGCGTATCAGGGGCCGGGGAGCTGTTTTTT
CASSVSGAGELFF
>-|once|TRBJ1-2|17|TRBV5-5
TGTGCCAGCAGCCCGCCCAGGTCCCCCCAACACGTCTATGGCTACACCTTC
CASSPPRSPQHVYGYTF
>-|-|TRBJ2-3|16|TRBV5-6
TGTGCCAGCAGCCCCCTTCGGGGTGGAGCTTTTGATACGCAGTATTTT
CASSPLRGGAFDTQYF
>-|-|TRBJ2-7|18|TRBV6-1
TGTGCCAGCAGTGAAGCGCTAGCCCTCGGGGCGACCTCCTACGAGCAGTACTTC
CASSEALALGATSYEQYF
>-|-|TRBJ1-2|17|TRBV7-2
TGTGCCAGCAGCTTAGTATCCTCCCCACACAGGGCCGGTGGCTACACCTTC
CASSLVSSPHRAGGYTF
>-|-|TRBJ1-1|12|TRBV7-9
TGTGCCAGCAGCAACATGAACACTGAAGCTTTCTTT
CASSNMNTEAFF
>TRBD2|-|TRBJ2-7|16|TRBV6-5
TGTGCCAGCAGTTATTCGACTAGCGGGAGACGCTACGAGCAGTACTTC
CASSYSTSGRRYEQYF
>-|-|TRBJ1-2|16|TRBV6-1
TGTGCCAGCAGTGAAGCGTACGGGAGACGGGTGAGGGGCTACACCTTC
CASSEAYGRRVRGYTF
>-|once|TRBJ1-4|14|TRBV6-6
TGTGCCAGCAGACAGGGTTTTGCTAATGAAAAACTGTTTTTT
CASRQGFANEKLFF
>TRBD1|-|TRBJ2-7|14|TRBV13
TGTGCCAGCAGCTCAGGGGGCCGACACTACGAGCAGTACTTC
CASSSGGRHYEQYF
>-|-|TRBJ1-2|14|TRBV9
TGTGCCAGCAGCGTAGCGGAGGGATGGGACGGACCCTTCTTC
CASSVAEGWDGPFF